A single sample gave rise to the 27 T cell receptor beta chains below, sequenced in a study of cytomegalovirus exposure and HLA in healthy donors (dated by TCRdb to about 2017). The library came from the immunoSEQ multiplex PCR assay. The multiplex PCR relied on a mix of 60 forward primers for TCR Vbeta segments and 13 reverse primers for TCR Jbeta segments. Held by TCRdb, this immuneACCESS table contains in-frame sequences only and omits some clones. Under half of the omission traces to an unresolved V gene where checked; the cause of the rest is unknown. This sample comprises about 120,000 clones, roughly 82% of them detected only once. Of the sample, 3.5% to 4.5% is held by the ten largest clones. Material: PBMCs. These receptors all stem from a human donor in good health.

This sequence joins TRBV6-1 and TRBJ1-6; no clear D gene. The V gene lost 0 bases and the J gene lost 5 bases, with 20 bases spanning the gap. The CDR3 runs 19 residues. In germline, CDR1 is MNHNS, CDR2 SASEGT. The CDR3 sequence: CASSEASGKTSGNNSPLHF. The DNA for the CDR3 is TGTGCCAGCAGTGAAGCATCGGGAAAGACCTCCGGGAATAATTCACCCCTCCACTTT.

This chain uses TRBV28 with TRBJ2-7; 7 bases agree with TRBD1. The CDR3 has 13 residues. Germline V CDR1 and CDR2: MDHEN, SYDVKM. V shed 5 bases, J shed 0 bases, and the junction held 1 base outside the gene matches. CDR3: CASSRDSSYEQYF. The DNA for the CDR3 is TGTGCCAGCAGTCGGGACAGCTCCTACGAGCAGTACTTC. Drawing the rest from reference TRBV28 and TRBJ2-7, the complete variable domain is DVKVTQSSRYLVKRTGEKVFLECVQDMDHENMFWYRQDPGLGLRLIYFSYDVKMKEKGDIPEGYSVSREKKERFSLILESASTNQTSMYLCASSRDSSYEQYFGPGTRLTVT.

The genes are TRBV5-6 and TRBJ1-1, with 12 nucleotides matching TRBD1. Germline-derived CDR1 and CDR2 are SGHDT and YYEEEE. The CDR3 covers 18 residues. Trimming cost V 4 bases and J 5 bases; bases outside gene matches: 15. CDR3 region: CASSVNWGTGGGKTEAFF. CDR3 DNA sequence: TGTGCCAGCAGCGTTAACTGGGGGACAGGGGGCGGAAAGACTGAAGCTTTCTTT. Full variable domain (outside the CDR3, taken from reference TRBV5-6 and TRBJ1-1): DAGVTQSPTHLIKTRGQQVTLRCSPKSGHDTVSWYQQALGQGPQFIFQYYEEEERQRGNFPDRFSGHQFPNYSSELNVNALLLGDSALYLCASSVNWGTGGGKTEAFFGQGTRLTVV.

This clone has just one count. The J gene is TRBJ1-2, the V gene TRBV7-9, with D uncertain. The CDR3 contains 13 residues. Germline CDR1 and CDR2: SEHNR and FQNEAQ (reference sequence). V was clipped by 8 bases and J by 2 bases, with 12 bases between them. The CDR3 bases are TGTGCCAGCTCGACCGGAGCAAACTATGGCTACACCTTC. This sequence encodes CASSTGANYGYTF.

The chain couples TRBV5-6 to TRBJ1-1, with 10 nucleotides matching TRBD1. V trimming: 2 bases; J trimming: 5 bases; junction bases outside the gene matches: 3. Germline V lookup: CDR1 SGHDT, CDR2 YYEEEE. This CDR3 contains 14 residues. DNA for the CDR3: TGTGCCAGCAGCTTCGGGACAGGGGCGACTGAAGCTTTCTTT. As protein: CASSFGTGATEAFF.

This clone was detected only once. Other DNA variants within this sample encode the same CDR3. The V and J genes are TRBV18 and TRBJ1-1; the D gene is possibly TRBD1 (5 bases). The CDR3 spans 14 residues. V lost 3 bases to trimming and J lost 1 base, with 9 bases between them. CDR1 KGHSH and CDR2 LQKENI come from the germline V gene. The CDR3 here is CASSPVGGNTEAFF. For the CDR3, the DNA is TGTGCCAGCTCACCCGTCGGGGGGAACACTGAAGCTTTCTTT.

The chain joins TRBV6-6 to TRBJ1-2; D gene unclear. The CDR3 runs to 16 residues. Trimming left V 7 bases short and J 4 bases short, with 22 bases between. Looked up from germline, CDR1 is MNHNY and CDR2 is SVGAGI (reference sequence). The CDR3 reads CASIPYAGGRSYGYTF. The CDR3, as DNA: TGTGCCAGCATTCCCTACGCAGGTGGGCGCAGCTATGGCTACACCTTC.

This sequence joins TRBV28 and TRBJ1-2; D is perhaps TRBD1 (6 bases). The CDR3 is made up of 16 amino acids. Germline V lookup: CDR1 MDHEN, CDR2 SYDVKM. Trimming removed 5 bases at V and 4 bases at J, with 20 bases between. The CDR3 loop is CASSRTDRPSGYGYTF. Here the CDR3 DNA reads TGTGCCAGCAGTCGAACAGACAGGCCCTCGGGCTATGGCTACACCTTC.

V usage is TRBV4-1 and J usage is TRBJ2-7; D perhaps matches TRBD2 (6 bases). Trimming left V 1 base short and J 1 base short, with 11 bases between. CDR1 MGHRA and CDR2 YSYEKL come from the germline V gene. The CDR3 extends over 15 amino acids. CDR3 amino acids: CASSQVGTPSYEQYF. CDR3 in DNA: TGCGCCAGCAGCCAAGTTGGGACTCCTTCCTACGAGCAGTACTTC.

The J gene is TRBJ2-5, the V gene TRBV4-1; no clear D. Per germline, CDR1 MGHRA and CDR2 YSYEKL. The CDR3 is made up of 15 amino acids. Trimming removed 1 base from V and 2 bases from J, with 11 bases in between. As DNA, the CDR3 is TGCGCCAGCAGCCAAGCACGCAGGATACAAGAGACCCAGTACTTC. It is translated as CASSQARRIQETQYF.

The CDR3 sequence is CASSLANLALIPDEQYF. The CDR3 DNA reads as TGTGCCAGCAGCTTAGCCAATCTAGCCCTAATCCCCGACGAGCAGTACTTC. This chain links TRBV7-9 with TRBJ2-7, with TRBD2 as a possible D gene (5 bases). The CDR3 sequence is 17 residues long. The V gene's germline CDR1 is SEHNR and CDR2 FQNEAQ (reference sequence). V shed 0 bases and J shed 5 bases, with 20 bases lying between them.

This rearrangement joins TRBV6-1 to TRBJ1-4; D is undetermined. The CDR3 is made up of 14 amino acids. The germline CDR1 and CDR2 sequences are MNHNS and SASEGT. The V end lost 3 bases, the J end lost 3 bases, and 8 bases lay between the germline ends. As DNA, the CDR3 is TGTGCCAGCAGTGAGGGCTCTTCTAATGAAAAACTGTTTTTT. This translates into CASSEGSSNEKLFF.

V and J are TRBV11-2 and TRBJ1-2, with 7 bases that match TRBD1. This CDR3 contains 14 residues. Germline CDR1 is SGHAT and CDR2 is FQNNGV. V was pared by 3 bases and J by 2 bases, with 3 bases of the junction left unmatched. CDR3 coding DNA: TGTGCCAGCAGCTTCTCGGGACAGAACTATGGCTACACCTTC. Translating it yields CASSFSGQNYGYTF.

The J gene is TRBJ2-2, the V gene TRBV19; maybe TRBD1 (5 bases). CDR1 LNHDA and CDR2 SQIVND come from the germline V gene (reference sequence). The CDR3 runs to 15 residues. Deletions cut 4 bases from V and 2 bases from J, with 11 bases between. The CDR3 coding sequence is TGTGCCAGTAGTAAAGGGGATTATAACACCGGGGAGCTGTTTTTT. Protein sequence: CASSKGDYNTGELFF. Full variable domain (remainder filled in from reference TRBV19 and TRBJ2-2): DGGITQSPKYLFRKEGQNVTLSCEQNLNHDAMYWYRQDPGQGLRLIYYSQIVNDFQKGDIAEGYSVSREKKESFPLTVTSAQKNPTAFYLCASSKGDYNTGELFFGEGSRLTVL.

This rearrangement joins TRBV21-1 to TRBJ2-2; TRBD2 was called by the table and not checked on the DNA. TRBV21-1 is marked as a pseudogene. The CDR3 covers 18 residues. This CDR3 reads CASSKGSIAGEGTGELFF. The CDR3 DNA reads as TGTGCCAGCAGCAAAGGGTCGATAGCGGGAGAAGGGACCGGGGAGCTGTTTTTT.

The CDR3 loop reads CASRLLAAGELFF. Here the CDR3 DNA reads TGTGCCAGCAGGCTTCTAGCCGCCGGGGAGCTGTTTTTT. The chain joins TRBV27 to TRBJ2-2; a weak D match, TRBD2 (5 bases). The V gene lost 6 bases and the J gene lost 6 bases, with 11 bases spanning the gap. Germline CDR1 MNHEY, CDR2 SMNVEV (reference sequence). This CDR3 has 13 residues.

The rearrangement joins TRBV5-1 to TRBJ2-7; possibly TRBD1 for D (6 bases). The CDR3 contains 13 residues. In germline, CDR1 is SGHRS, CDR2 YFSETQ. V was cut by 0 bases and J by 6 bases, with 10 bases left in between. The CDR3 loop reads CASSLGQVSEQYF. Here the CDR3 DNA reads TGCGCCAGCAGCTTGGGACAGGTATCCGAGCAGTACTTC.

V usage is TRBV11-2 and J usage is TRBJ2-1, with 10 nucleotides matching TRBD2. V lost 4 bases, J lost 9 bases, and 15 bases stayed unmatched. Germline V lookup: CDR1 SGHAT, CDR2 FQNNGV. This CDR3 has 17 residues. The CDR3 region has the DNA TGTGCCAGCAGCTCCAGGGGAACGGGACTAGCGCCAGCTGAGCAGTTCTTC. Its translation is CASSSRGTGLAPAEQFF.

This chain joins TRBV5-4 and TRBJ2-3; 9 bases fit TRBD2. Germline CDR1 SGHNT, CDR2 YYREEE (reference sequence). This CDR3 contains 17 residues. The V segment lost 4 bases and the J segment 6 bases; nucleotides outside the gene matches: 15. For the CDR3, the DNA is TGTGCCAGCAGCAAAGGACTAGCGTTTAATAGTTGGGATACGCAGTATTTT. This encodes CASSKGLAFNSWDTQYF.

This clone came up once. The chain carries TRBV28 and TRBJ2-7, with 12 bases matching TRBD2. The trim removed 6 bases at V and 4 bases at J, leaving 4 bases unmatched. The CDR3 spans 14 residues. Germline CDR1 and CDR2: MDHEN and SYDVKM. The CDR3 sequence is CASSWGLAGYEQYF. DNA for the CDR3: TGTGCCAGCAGCTGGGGACTAGCGGGTTACGAGCAGTACTTC.

This clone was recorded a few times. The genes are TRBV7-2 and TRBJ2-5, with TRBD2 as a possible D gene (7 bases). The V end was cut by 5 bases, the J end by 4 bases, with 14 bases between. Germline V gene sequence: CDR1 SGHTA, CDR2 FQGNSA. The CDR3 has 14 residues. In DNA form, the CDR3 reads TGTGCCAGCAGCCGGGGGGCAGAGGTAGAGACCCAGTACTTC. It specifies CASSRGAEVETQYF.

This chain links TRBV6-5 with TRBJ1-2; 8 bases align to TRBD1. The germline V gene has CDR1 MNHEY and CDR2 SVGAGI. The CDR3 is 14 residues long. J was trimmed by 3 bases and V by 5 bases; bases with no gene match: 5. For the CDR3, the DNA is TGTGCCAGCAGTAAATCGACAGGGGACTATGGCTACACCTTC. Translating it yields CASSKSTGDYGYTF.

This chain connects TRBV5-5 to TRBJ2-3; 9 bases are a match to TRBD2. This CDR3 spans 15 amino acids. Germline V CDR1 and CDR2: SGHKS, YYEKEE (reference sequence). The V segment lost 5 bases and the J segment 4 bases; nucleotides outside the gene matches: 8. CDR3 region: CASRGLANLADTQYF. CDR3 bases: TGTGCCAGCAGAGGACTAGCGAATTTGGCAGATACGCAGTATTTT.

This sequence joins TRBV18 and TRBJ1-3; D is possibly TRBD1 (5 bases). V was pared by 3 bases and J by 0 bases, with 12 bases between. Germline V gene lookup returns CDR1 KGHSH and CDR2 LQKENI. The CDR3 is made up of 16 amino acids. CDR3 region: CASSPTVSYSGNTIYF. The CDR3 bases are TGTGCCAGCTCACCGACAGTGAGTTACTCTGGAAACACCATATATTTT.

The chain recombines TRBV11-1 with TRBJ2-5, with 11 bases that match TRBD2. The J call is in doubt because the DNA end fits TRBJ2-7 better. The CDR3 contains 15 residues. Germline V gene lookup returns CDR1 SGHAT and CDR2 FQDESV (reference sequence). The CDR3 spells CASSSRLAGRYEQYF. Here the CDR3 DNA reads TGTGCCAGCAGCTCTAGACTAGCGGGACGGTACGAGCAGTACTTC.

J is TRBJ1-4 and V is TRBV7-9; D not certain. V dropped 4 bases and J dropped 8 bases, with 8 bases sitting between them. Germline CDR1 reads SEHNR; CDR2 reads FQNEAQ (reference sequence). The CDR3 consists of 12 residues. The CDR3 region is CASSSREEKLFF. Written as DNA, the CDR3 is TGTGCCAGCAGCTCCCGGGAAGAAAAACTGTTTTTT. The entire variable domain, with the rest obtained from reference TRBV7-9 and TRBJ1-4, is as follows: DTGVSQNPRHKITKRGQNVTFRCDPISEHNRLYWYRQTLGQGPEFLTYFQNEAQLEKSRLLSDRFSAERPKGSFSTLEIQRTEQGDSAMYLCASSSREEKLFFGSGTQLSVL.

This clone has more than one count but fewer than ten. The chain uses TRBV19 and TRBJ1-3; TRBD1 is a possible D gene (5 bases). V lost 5 bases, J lost 11 bases, and 13 bases lay in between. CDR1 is LNHDA, CDR2 SQIVND, per germline (reference sequence). This CDR3 contains 12 residues. CDR3 sequence reads: CASSWDFKAIYF. The CDR3 DNA sequence: TGTGCCAGTAGTTGGGACTTCAAGGCCATATATTTT.